This T cell receptor (beta chain) was identified during a study of blood T cell repertoires in COVID-19. Study-level background: Whether acute or convalescent, the COVID-19 samples came from the United States, Italy and Spain. T cells, B-cell-depleted T cells, or PBMCs provided the cDNA or gDNA that served as material.

Germline lookup yields CDR1 MNHEY and CDR2 SVGAGI. Between the trimmed V and J ends, which lost 7 bases and 7 bases, there was a span of 10 bases. This CDR3 has 11 residues. Only in-frame clones appear in the TCRdb table, and some are missing; sequencing was by immunoSEQ multiplex PCR. Of 200,000 to 250,000 clones listed, roughly 86% were seen once; the top ten hold under 2%. The chain joins TRBV6-5 to TRBJ1-2, with TRBD1 as a possible D gene (6 bases). Specimen: peripheral blood. The TCR sequence derives from an older woman who had recovered from COVID-19. CDR3 loop: CASTRGSGYTF. The CDR3 region has the DNA TGTGCCAGCACTAGGGGGAGTGGCTACACCTTC.